These 28 T cell receptor beta chains originate from one sample sequenced in a study of blood T cell repertoires in COVID-19. TCRdb keeps only in-frame clones here, not all; method: immunoSEQ multiplex PCR. Of nearly 100,000 clones in the sample, roughly four fifths were seen once. Sequenced material: peripheral blood. These receptors were collected from a man between 65 and 80 years old with acute or convalescent COVID-19.

This rearrangement joins TRBV20-1 to TRBJ1-1, with 9 bases matching TRBD1. The CDR3 runs 14 residues. Germline V gives CDR1 DFQATT, CDR2 SNEGSKA (reference sequence). After removal of 3 bases from V and 1 base from J, the junction contained 3 bases not matched to a gene. For the CDR3, the DNA is TGCAGTGCTAGTTGGGACAGGGAGAACACTGAAGCTTTCTTT. It translates to CSASWDRENTEAFF.

J is TRBJ1-5 and V is TRBV19; perhaps TRBD1 as D (6 bases). The CDR3 covers 14 residues. The germline V and J ends were trimmed by 4 bases and 4 bases, with 11 bases remaining between them. CDR1 and CDR2 (germline): LNHDA, SQIVND (reference sequence). The CDR3 DNA follows: TGTGCCAGTAGTACCTCAGGGGAGAATCAGCCCCAGCATTTT. This gives the protein CASSTSGENQPQHF.

This chain joins TRBV15 and TRBJ2-7; weak D call: TRBD2 (5 bases). Germline V gene lookup returns CDR1 LNHNV and CDR2 YYDKDF (reference sequence). The ends were cut back, 6 bases at V and 0 bases at J, with 9 bases in the middle. The CDR3 runs 13 residues. The CDR3 reads CATSPEVSYEQYF. CDR3 in DNA: TGTGCCACCAGTCCGGAGGTCTCCTACGAGCAGTACTTC.

The chain combines TRBV5-6 with TRBJ2-1; maybe TRBD1 (6 bases). The CDR3 totals 11 residues. V lost 6 bases and J 7 bases, leaving 8 bases between the germline ends. Germline V gives CDR1 SGHDT, CDR2 YYEEEE. CDR3 protein: CASTQGNEQFF. The DNA for the CDR3 is TGTGCCAGCACCCAGGGGAATGAGCAGTTCTTC.

This rearrangement joins TRBV7-3 to TRBJ2-3, with 7 bases matching TRBD2. Unmatched junction bases numbered 3, after V lost 2 bases and J lost 4 bases. This CDR3 contains 14 residues. Germline-derived CDR1 and CDR2 are SGHTA and FQGTGA. CDR3 bases: TGTGCCAGCAGCTTAGGGCGGGAGCCAGATACGCAGTATTTT. This codes for CASSLGREPDTQYF.

This sequence joins TRBV13 and TRBJ2-7; D is unclear. V was clipped by 5 bases and J by 2 bases, with 7 bases between them. The CDR3 length is 12 residues. Germline-derived CDR1 and CDR2 are PRHDT and FYEKMQ (reference sequence). DNA for the CDR3: TGTGCCAGCAGCCTACGCGCCTACGAGCAGTACTTC. Translated: CASSLRAYEQYF.

The chain combines TRBV7-6 with TRBJ2-1, with a possible D match to TRBD2 (7 bases). The length of the CDR3 is 18 residues. Germline V gene sequence: CDR1 SGHVS, CDR2 FNYEAQ. V lost 4 bases, J lost 4 bases, and 23 bases lay in between. CDR3 in DNA: TGTGCCAGCAGCTCCCATGGGGGGGGGCGAAGGCTTTACAATGAGCAGTTCTTC. This codes for CASSSHGGGRRLYNEQFF. The whole variable domain, remainder taken from reference TRBV7-6 and TRBJ2-1, is GAGVSQSPRYKVTKRGQDVALRCDPISGHVSLYWYRQALGQGPEFLTYFNYEAQQDKSGLPNDRFSAERPEGSISTLTIQRTEQRDSAMYRCASSSHGGGRRLYNEQFFGPGTRLTVL.

The genes are TRBV5-4 and TRBJ2-7; 9 bases are shared with TRBD1. CDR1 SGHNT and CDR2 YYREEE come from the germline V gene (reference sequence). This CDR3 spans 15 amino acids. V gave up 0 bases and J gave up 6 bases; unmatched junction bases: 7. The CDR3 nucleotides read TGTGCCAGCAGCTTGGATGGGACAGGGAACGCCGAGCAGTACTTC. This codes for CASSLDGTGNAEQYF. Using reference TRBV5-4 and TRBJ2-7 for the parts outside the CDR3, the full variable domain is ETGVTQSPTHLIKTRGQQVTLRCSSQSGHNTVSWYQQALGQGPQFIFQYYREEENGRGNFPPRFSGLQFPNYSSELNVNALELDDSALYLCASSLDGTGNAEQYFGPGTRLTVT.

This clone turned up a few times. The chain carries TRBV28 and TRBJ1-4; a weak D match, TRBD1 (6 bases). In germline, CDR1 is MDHEN, CDR2 SYDVKM. CDR3 length equals 14 residues. The V gene lost 2 bases and the J gene lost 9 bases, with 13 bases spanning the gap. The CDR3 region has the DNA TGTGCCAGCAGTTTACCACAGGGATCCCAAAAACTGTTTTTT. Translation gives CASSLPQGSQKLFF.

This clone was picked up one time. The rearrangement joins TRBV3-1 (or the pseudogene TRBV3-2) to TRBJ1-1; perhaps TRBD1 as D (6 bases). CDR1 and CDR2 (germline): LGHDT, YNNKEL (reference sequence). CDR3 length: 11 residues. V dropped 6 bases and J dropped 5 bases, with 7 bases sitting between them. CDR3 sequence: CASRRGTEAFF. The CDR3 DNA is TGTGCCAGCAGGAGGGGGACTGAAGCTTTCTTT.

V and J are TRBV28 and TRBJ1-1; D call uncertain. The CDR3 totals 12 residues. V was clipped by 7 bases and J by 1 base, with 7 bases between them. Germline CDR1 is MDHEN and CDR2 is SYDVKM. DNA for the CDR3: TGTGCCAGCAATAGATGGAACACTGAAGCTTTCTTT. This gives the protein CASNRWNTEAFF.

V is TRBV3-1 (or the pseudogene TRBV3-2) and J is TRBJ1-2; no clear D gene. V lost 0 bases and J 3 bases, leaving 2 bases between the germline ends. Germline V gene sequence: CDR1 LGHDT, CDR2 YNNKEL (reference sequence). The CDR3 consists of 12 residues. The CDR3 loop is CASSQDDYGYTF. CDR3 nucleotides: TGTGCCAGCAGCCAAGACGACTATGGCTACACCTTC.

CDR3: CASSLPGLSYNEQFF. DNA for the CDR3: TGTGCCAGCAGTTTACCAGGTTTGAGCTACAATGAGCAGTTCTTC. The chain has TRBV27 and TRBJ2-1; D not certain. The CDR3 has 15 residues. Trimming pared 2 bases from V and 3 bases from J, leaving 11 bases between. In germline, CDR1 is MNHEY, CDR2 SMNVEV (reference sequence).

V usage is TRBV10-3 and J usage is TRBJ2-7, with 8 bases lining up with TRBD2. CDR3 length: 15 residues. The J segment lost 7 bases and the V segment lost 1 base, leaving 9 bases of the junction unmatched. The germline V gene encodes CDR1 ENHRY and CDR2 SYGVKD. The CDR3 DNA is TGTGCCATCAGTGAGTTGACAGGACTAGCCGGTGAGCAGTACTTC. Its protein is CAISELTGLAGEQYF.

The J gene is TRBJ2-2, the V gene TRBV25-1; 13 bases align to TRBD2. The CDR3 sequence is 18 residues long. Per the germline V gene, CDR1 is MGHDK and CDR2 is SYGVNS. Unmatched junction bases numbered 6, after V lost 3 bases and J lost 2 bases. CDR3: CASSDWTSGRVNTGELFF. For the CDR3, the DNA is TGTGCCAGCAGTGACTGGACTAGCGGGAGAGTAAACACCGGGGAGCTGTTTTTT.

V gene TRBV6-4 combines with J gene TRBJ2-2; TRBD2 agrees at 11 bases. CDR1 is MRHNA and CDR2 is SNTAGT in the germline V gene. V lost 6 bases to trimming and J lost 5 bases; unmatched junction nucleotides: 5. The CDR3 is 15 amino acids. The CDR3 loop reads CASRPSGGRTGELFF. As DNA, the CDR3 is TGTGCCAGCAGACCTAGCGGGGGGAGAACCGGGGAGCTGTTTTTT.

The gene calls are TRBV2 and TRBJ1-4; tentative D call: TRBD1 (5 bases). The CDR3 sequence is 16 residues long. Trimming pared 5 bases from V and 2 bases from J, leaving 15 bases between. Per germline, CDR1 SNHLY and CDR2 FYNNEI. This CDR3 reads CASSPVKGITNEKLFF. CDR3 DNA sequence: TGTGCCAGCAGTCCCGTGAAGGGGATTACTAATGAAAAACTGTTTTTT.

The V and J genes are TRBV19 and TRBJ2-1; tentative D call: TRBD2 (5 bases). V lost 1 base to trimming and J lost 5 bases, with 24 bases between them. There are 19 residues in the CDR3. Per the germline V gene, CDR1 is LNHDA and CDR2 is SQIVND (reference sequence). The CDR3, as DNA: TGTGCCAGTAGTATAGCTCGAAGGGCAGACGGGAAGAGAAACAATGAGCAGTTCTTC. This encodes CASSIARRADGKRNNEQFF.

J is TRBJ2-2 and V is TRBV30; D gene unclear. Germline values: CDR1 GTSNPN, CDR2 SVGIG (reference sequence). V was clipped by 4 bases and J by 1 base, with 4 bases between them. The CDR3 runs to 12 residues. CDR3 region: CAWTLNTGELFF. The CDR3, as DNA: TGTGCCTGGACCCTGAACACCGGGGAGCTGTTTTTT.

This clone turned up a few times. The chain uses TRBV18 and TRBJ2-5; weak D call: TRBD1 (5 bases). Germline assignment: CDR1 KGHSH and CDR2 LQKENI. The CDR3 consists of 15 residues. V was pared by 5 bases and J by 5 bases, with 18 bases between. For the CDR3, the DNA is TGTGCCAGCTCAAGCACCCAGGGATCTGGGGAGACCCAGTACTTC. Residues: CASSSTQGSGETQYF. The full variable domain, in which reference TRBV18 and TRBJ2-5 provide the parts outside the CDR3, is NAGVMQNPRHLVRRRGQEARLRCSPMKGHSHVYWYRQLPEEGLKFMVYLQKENIIDESGMPKERFSAEFPKEGPSILRIQQVVRGDSAAYFCASSSTQGSGETQYFGPGTRLLVL.

V gene TRBV28 combines with J gene TRBJ2-1, with D unresolved. Between the trimmed V and J ends, which lost 5 bases and 0 bases, there was a span of 14 bases. Germline CDR1 and CDR2: MDHEN and SYDVKM. CDR3 length: 16 residues. CDR3 in DNA: TGTGCCAGCAGTCGTGGTTCGCTTAGCTCCTACAATGAGCAGTTCTTC. Its protein is CASSRGSLSSYNEQFF.

This chain's CDR3 is CATSGGTERTGELFF. DNA for the CDR3: TGTGCCACCAGTGGAGGGACAGAAAGGACCGGGGAGCTGTTTTTT. This chain connects TRBV24-1 to TRBJ2-2; TRBD1 matches 7 bases. The CDR3 is made up of 15 amino acids. The V gene end was trimmed by 5 bases and the J gene end by 5 bases; junction bases not matched to a gene: 7. Per germline, CDR1 KGHDR and CDR2 SFDVKD.

The chain joins TRBV6-6 to TRBJ2-2; tentative D call: TRBD1 (6 bases). The CDR3 sequence is 15 residues long. Trimming removed 2 bases at V and 2 bases at J, with 9 bases between. CDR1 MNHNY and CDR2 SVGAGI come from the germline V gene (reference sequence). The CDR3 DNA follows: TGTGCCAGCAGTTACGGACAGACAAACACCGGGGAGCTGTTTTTT. Its translation: CASSYGQTNTGELFF.

In this sample, this clone turned up a few times. The chain joins TRBV6-5 to TRBJ2-7; weak D call: TRBD2 (5 bases). CDR1 is MNHEY and CDR2 is SVGAGI in the germline V gene. This CDR3 has 15 amino acids. V lost 0 bases, J lost 2 bases, and 11 bases lay in between. Here the CDR3 reads CASSYSWESTYEQYF. The CDR3 nucleotides are TGTGCCAGCAGTTACTCCTGGGAGTCAACCTACGAGCAGTACTTC.

The chain joins TRBV5-1 to TRBJ2-1; 7 nucleotides match TRBD2. Germline values: CDR1 SGHRS, CDR2 YFSETQ. CDR3 length: 16 amino acids. V shed 1 base and J 4 bases; nucleotides not matched to a gene: 8. CDR3 residues: CASSLPSSGLYNEQFF. The CDR3 DNA is TGCGCCAGCAGCTTGCCGTCTAGCGGCCTATACAATGAGCAGTTCTTC.

The V and J genes are TRBV11-2 and TRBJ2-7, with 7 nucleotides matching TRBD2. The V segment lost 5 bases and the J segment 7 bases; nucleotides outside the gene matches: 14. The length of the CDR3 is 15 residues. Per germline, CDR1 SGHAT and CDR2 FQNNGV. The CDR3 region has the DNA TGTGCCAGCAGCCCTCGGGCTAGCGGAGGGGAAGAGCAGTACTTC. Residues: CASSPRASGGEEQYF. The entire variable domain, with the rest obtained from reference TRBV11-2 and TRBJ2-7, is as follows: EAGVAQSPRYKIIEKRQSVAFWCNPISGHATLYWYQQILGQGPKLLIQFQNNGVVDDSQLPKDRFSAERLKGVDSTLKIQPAKLEDSAVYLCASSPRASGGEEQYFGPGTRLTVT.

J is TRBJ2-5 and V is TRBV15; 9 bases are a match to TRBD1. This CDR3 is built from 16 residues. CDR1 LNHNV and CDR2 YYDKDF come from the germline V gene (reference sequence). J was trimmed by 4 bases and V by 1 base; bases with no gene match: 7. The CDR3 DNA sequence: TGTGCCACCAGCAGAGGGGGACAGGGATGGGGAGAGACCCAGTACTTC. Protein sequence: CATSRGGQGWGETQYF.

This chain uses TRBV7-3 with TRBJ2-3; 7 nucleotides agree with TRBD2. Germline V gives CDR1 SGHTA, CDR2 FQGTGA. The CDR3 covers 16 residues. J gave up 8 bases and V 8 bases, and 19 bases lay outside the gene matches. The CDR3 sequence: CASSTGDRLAAGTQYF. The CDR3 DNA reads TGTGCCAGCTCGACCGGGGATAGACTAGCTGCGGGTACGCAGTATTTT.